This T cell receptor beta chain derives from a study of regulatory T cells in long-lasting Graves disease. Time point reported: newly diagnosed GD, antithyroid drugs for less than 3 months. PBMC-derived RNA was used for the TCR library. The ends lost 7 bases at V and 5 bases at J; junction bases unmatched: 10. CDR3 length: 14 amino acids. Germline loops: CDR1 SGHRS, CDR2 YFSETQ. This clonotype was found many times. Arm-PCR with iRepertoire HTBI primers amplified the CDR3 regions for these TCR beta libraries. Per the original data handling: Under 75 TRBV and about 14 TRBJ segments were identified across samples. TCRdb independently ran MiXCR on the multiplex PCR reads; one entry per CDR3 protein. The V and J calls come from TCRdb's annotation, not from the publication. This table holds about 540,000 distinct CDR3 sequences, approximately 13% found once. This sample was also put to use in a study of T cells in Graves' hyperthyroidism and ophthalmopathy. That study adds: A model built on 13 V-J features separated ophthalmopathy from stable hyperthyroidism.

The chain is built from TRBV5-1 and TRBJ2-3; 7 bases line up with TRBD1. Specimen: peripheral blood mononuclear cells (PBMCs), collected at new diagnosis, from a patient treated with antithyroid drugs. The TCR comes from a man aged 25-45 years with Graves disease. The CDR3 DNA follows: TGCGCCAGCGTCAAGGGGGCGACGGGAGATACGCAGTATTTT. This translates into CASVKGATGDTQYF.